These T cell receptor beta chains were read from a single sample in a study of Ad26.COV2.S vaccination and SARS-CoV-2 variants. Assay: immunoSEQ multiplex PCR; the TCRdb copy retains only in-frame clones and omits some. This table has about 680,000 clones, more than 70% appearing once. Sequencing was performed on peripheral blood, taken in a trial of Ad26.COV2.S vaccine versus placebo. The origin of the receptors is a person aged 18-65 years who received the Ad26.COV2.S COVID-19 vaccine or a placebo. CDR3s include the opening cysteine and the closing phenylalanine or tryptophan.

V	length	J	CDR3
TRBV4-2	12	TRBJ2-2	CASSPGGGELFF
TRBV25-1	14	TRBJ1-1	CASSGSRVNTEAFF
TRBV15	13	TRBJ2-3	CATSRDKRDTQYF
TRBV7-6	16	TRBJ2-1	CASSLYIVSSYNEQFF
TRBV7-9	12	TRBJ1-1	CASSLAAFEAFF
TRBV9	14	TRBJ2-7	CASSVGAGSYEQYF
TRBV7-3	15	TRBJ2-1	CASSLGPAGHNEQFF
TRBV6-5	13	TRBJ2-7	CASRETGDPEQYF
TRBV18	18	TRBJ2-2	CASSRLAGGPVNTGELFF
TRBV7-8	16	TRBJ2-1	CASSLARDRTYNEQFF
TRBV5-4	14	TRBJ1-4	CASSLEAVGEKLFF
TRBV7-9	15	TRBJ2-7	CASSKRTSAPYEQYF
TRBV3-1/TRBV3-2	15	TRBJ2-3	CASSPLGGAGDTQYF
TRBV29-1	15	TRBJ1-2	CSVMDGRRKGYGYTF
TRBV19	14	TRBJ2-7	CASSSRDSIYEQYF
TRBV10-3	17	TRBJ2-3	CAISEPTGARSTDTQYF
TRBV2	15	TRBJ2-2	CASRLQGASTGELFF
TRBV11-2	15	TRBJ1-4	CASSLNPATNEKLFF
TRBV1	17	TRBJ1-6	CTSSQDRQGQDNSPLHF
TRBV5-8	11	TRBJ2-4	CASSADNIQYF
TRBV6-5	15	TRBJ1-5	CASSPRGGAGQPQHF
TRBV18	18	TRBJ2-1	CASSRRGTSGSSYNEQFF
TRBV15	16	TRBJ1-1	CATSRDRDRMNTEAFF
TRBV19	15	TRBJ2-2	CASRSGGSNTGELFF
TRBV19	16	TRBJ2-6	CASSIYRTSGANVLTF
TRBV6-2/TRBV6-3	14	TRBJ2-7	CASSYFSDKHEQYF
TRBV2	15	TRBJ2-7	CASSELGGRGYEQYF
TRBV7-7	15	TRBJ2-5	CASSPRVGGDETQYF
TRBV10-3	12	TRBJ2-1	CAISSVYNEQFF
TRBV5-1	14	TRBJ2-5	CASSSGTGGETQYF
TRBV10-3	14	TRBJ2-7	CAIKGGGTAYEQYF
TRBV7-8	17	TRBJ2-6	CASSLSPSGDGANVLTF
TRBV10-1	14	TRBJ2-1	CASSDQVAYNEQFF
TRBV20-1	15	TRBJ2-7	CSASPGLAGAGEQYF
TRBV5-1	13	TRBJ1-3	CASSMDRGYTIYF
TRBV28	14	TRBJ1-2	CASRPAGVSYGYTF
TRBV30	13	TRBJ1-2	CAWSPAGHYGYTF
TRBV27	14	TRBJ2-7	CASSSWTGEHEQYF
TRBV10-3	15	TRBJ1-4	CAIRREGTGNEKLFF
TRBV24-1	16	TRBJ2-1	CATSDLSGGTYNEQFF
TRBV2	14	TRBJ2-3	CASSEQGAGDTQYF
TRBV30	14	TRBJ1-1	CAWRDLQGNTEAFF
TRBV7-2	12	TRBJ1-1	CASSLTGARAFF
TRBV18	13	TRBJ2-5	CASSGGEQETQYF
TRBV5-1	16	TRBJ1-3	CASSPTSGTSGNTIYF
TRBV6-6	17	TRBJ2-3	CASSRRGLSVHTDTQYF
TRBV27	15	TRBJ2-1	CASSFLAGGYNEQFF
TRBV2	12	TRBJ1-3	CASRGAGNTIYF
TRBV6-5	14	TRBJ2-3	CASSSQQGSDTQYF
TRBV11-2	16	TRBJ2-4	CASSPMGRGAKNIQYF
TRBV3-1/TRBV3-2	14	TRBJ2-7	CASSPGTGMNEQYF
TRBV19	14	TRBJ1-5	CASSPTGLGQPQHF
TRBV15	18	TRBJ2-3	CATSRAPPSGRATDTQYF
TRBV7-9	11	TRBJ2-2	CAGGQTGELFF